One and the same sample provided the 32 T cell receptor beta chains below, sequenced in a study of blood T cell repertoires in COVID-19. The data were produced by immunoSEQ multiplex PCR, yet TCRdb's version contains in-frame clones alone and is incomplete. Here the sample spans around 88,000 clones, about 84% being singletons. Sequencing was performed on peripheral blood. Receptor source: a woman older than 75 with acute or convalescent COVID-19.

The chain joins TRBV5-1 to TRBJ1-1, with unresolved D. The ends were cut back, 4 bases at V and 2 bases at J, with 24 bases in the middle. The germline CDR1 and CDR2 sequences are SGHRS and YFSETQ. CDR3 length equals 18 residues. The CDR3 is CASSPLGLTPKGNTEAFF. Written as DNA, the CDR3 is TGCGCCAGCAGCCCTCTTGGATTGACACCAAAAGGAAACACTGAAGCTTTCTTT.

This chain joins TRBV9 and TRBJ1-2, with D hard to call. Germline V CDR1 and CDR2: SGDLS, YYNGEE. There are 13 residues in the CDR3. V was pared by 4 bases and J by 1 base, with 8 bases between. CDR3 loop: CASSSPGNYGYTF. CDR3 in DNA: TGTGCCAGCAGCTCTCCAGGTAACTATGGCTACACCTTC.

J is TRBJ2-5 and V is TRBV5-1; D is perhaps TRBD1 (6 bases). The CDR3 is 14 residues long. Trimming removed 1 base at V and 3 bases at J, with 10 bases between. Germline CDR1 is SGHRS and CDR2 is YFSETQ. The CDR3 DNA reads TGCGCCAGCAGCTTGCTCAGGACAGAAGAGACCCAGTACTTC. It encodes CASSLLRTEETQYF.

The gene calls are TRBV19 and TRBJ1-1; D is unresolved. V was pared by 7 bases and J by 3 bases, with 18 bases between. The germline gives CDR1 LNHDA, CDR2 SQIVND (reference sequence). CDR3 length equals 15 residues. The CDR3 DNA is TGTGCCAGTATTGAGGGTGGGAGCGGAGACACTGAAGCTTTCTTT. This sequence encodes CASIEGGSGDTEAFF.

The chain carries TRBV30 and TRBJ1-5; D is perhaps TRBD1 (5 bases). The CDR3 runs 13 residues. From germline, CDR1 is GTSNPN and CDR2 SVGIG (reference sequence). The germline V and J ends were trimmed by 1 base and 6 bases, with 10 bases remaining between them. CDR3 nucleotide sequence: TGTGCCTGGAGTGGTAGGGGCAGTCAGCCCCAGCATTTT. Its translation: CAWSGRGSQPQHF.

This clone was counted between two and nine times. CDR3 nucleotides: TGTGCCAGCAGCGTAGGAACAGAAGCTACCTACGAGCAGTACTTC. This translates into CASSVGTEATYEQYF. The chain is built from TRBV9 and TRBJ2-7; D is undetermined. Looked up from germline, CDR1 is SGDLS and CDR2 is YYNGEE. The CDR3 is 15 residues long. V lost 0 bases and J lost 2, with 12 bases in between. The full variable domain, completed using reference TRBV9 and TRBJ2-7, is DSGVTQTPKHLITATGQRVTLRCSPRSGDLSVYWYQQSLDQGLQFLIQYYNGEERAKGNILERFSAQQFPDLHSELNLSSLELGDSALYFCASSVGTEATYEQYFGPGTRLTVT.

The rearrangement joins TRBV27 to TRBJ2-7; tentatively, D is TRBD2 (6 bases). Trimming removed 7 bases from V and 7 bases from J, with 26 bases in between. There are 16 residues in the CDR3. Per the germline V gene, CDR1 is MNHEY and CDR2 is SMNVEV (reference sequence). The CDR3 DNA sequence: TGTGCCAGCACCCCCAGGGAGCGGGTCCAAGCGGGTGAGCAGTACTTC. Translated: CASTPRERVQAGEQYF.

This clone appeared a few times. The chain carries TRBV20-1 and TRBJ2-3, with D hard to call. The V gene lost 3 bases and the J gene lost 4 bases, with 14 bases spanning the gap. CDR1 DFQATT and CDR2 SNEGSKA come from the germline V gene (reference sequence). The CDR3 is made up of 14 amino acids. The DNA for the CDR3 is TGCAGTGCTAGTCTGCCCCCGGTCGCAGATACGCAGTATTTT. Its translation is CSASLPPVADTQYF.

J is TRBJ1-1 and V is TRBV5-6, with TRBD1 identical over 8 bases. This CDR3 is built from 15 residues. Looked up from germline, CDR1 is SGHDT and CDR2 is YYEEEE. The V gene end was trimmed by 4 bases and the J gene end by 5 bases; junction bases not matched to a gene: 10. CDR3 sequence (DNA): TGTGCCAGCAGCCCCCAGGACAGGGTTAGGACTGAAGCTTTCTTT. Translating it yields CASSPQDRVRTEAFF.

The chain employs TRBV19 and TRBJ1-1; no firm D call. The CDR3 spans 11 residues. V lost 8 bases and J lost 4, with 8 bases in between. Germline assignment: CDR1 LNHDA and CDR2 SQIVND (reference sequence). CDR3 protein: CASRYSTEAFF. CDR3 in DNA: TGTGCCAGTCGATACAGCACTGAAGCTTTCTTT.

This rearrangement joins TRBV4-3 to TRBJ2-5; TRBD2 matches at 11 bases. The trim removed 4 bases at V and 4 bases at J, leaving 8 bases unmatched. Per the germline V gene, CDR1 is LGHNA and CDR2 is YSLEER. This CDR3 has 16 residues. The CDR3 is CASSRGSGGARETQYF. CDR3 DNA sequence: TGCGCCAGCAGCCGGGGTAGCGGGGGGGCCCGAGAGACCCAGTACTTC.

The chain uses TRBV2 and TRBJ1-6; 10 bases agree with TRBD1. This CDR3 is built from 15 residues. J gave up 6 bases and V 6 bases, and 5 bases lay outside the gene matches. Germline lookup yields CDR1 SNHLY and CDR2 FYNNEI. The CDR3 here is CASRPRDRGNSPLHF. In DNA, the CDR3 is TGTGCCAGCAGGCCCCGGGACAGGGGTAATTCACCCCTCCACTTT.

This clone came up a few times. The chain combines TRBV12-5 with TRBJ2-7; D may be TRBD1 (5 bases). The length of the CDR3 is 16 residues. V was shortened by 1 base and J by 0 bases, with 13 bases between the two germline ends. CDR1 is LGHNT and CDR2 is FRNRAP in the germline V gene. DNA of the CDR3: TGTGCTAGTGGTTTGGATGCAGGGTCAAACTCCTACGAGCAGTACTTC. Residues: CASGLDAGSNSYEQYF.

The sample holds one count of this clone. The CDR3 loop is CASSEDGGTSTNEKLFF. CDR3 nucleotide sequence: TGTGCCAGCAGTGAAGATGGTGGGACTTCAACTAATGAAAAACTGTTTTTT. The genes are TRBV6-1 and TRBJ1-4, with D tentatively TRBD1 (5 bases). Germline CDR1 reads MNHNS; CDR2 reads SASEGT. V shed 1 base and J shed 0 bases, with 12 bases lying between them. This CDR3 spans 17 amino acids.

The J gene is TRBJ1-2, the V gene TRBV28; 7 nucleotides line up with TRBD1. The trim removed 2 bases at V and 4 bases at J, leaving 4 bases unmatched. This CDR3 region has 14 residues. CDR1 and CDR2 (germline): MDHEN, SYDVKM. The CDR3 DNA reads TGTGCCAGCAGTTTACCCGGACAGGCCTATGGCTACACCTTC. Protein product: CASSLPGQAYGYTF.

This chain links TRBV19 with TRBJ2-2; no clear D gene. Germline V gene lookup returns CDR1 LNHDA and CDR2 SQIVND (reference sequence). The V gene lost 0 bases and the J gene lost 4 bases, with 9 bases spanning the gap. The CDR3 runs 15 residues. The CDR3 sequence is CASSIDNRPTGELFF. CDR3 nucleotides: TGTGCCAGTAGTATAGATAATCGTCCCACCGGGGAGCTGTTTTTT.

The chain combines TRBV10-3 with TRBJ1-3; 7 nucleotides line up with TRBD1. V shed 3 bases, J shed 2 bases, and the junction held 4 bases outside the gene matches. Germline V gene lookup returns CDR1 ENHRY and CDR2 SYGVKD. This CDR3 is 15 amino acids long. As DNA, the CDR3 is TGTGCCATCAGTGACCGGGACAGTCCTGGAAACACCATATATTTT. Translated: CAISDRDSPGNTIYF.

This chain links TRBV27 with TRBJ1-1; maybe TRBD1 (6 bases). V lost 2 bases to trimming and J lost 0 bases, with 13 bases between them. CDR3 length: 16 residues. Germline CDR1 MNHEY, CDR2 SMNVEV (reference sequence). The CDR3 sequence is CASSLREGVLNTEAFF. CDR3 nucleotides: TGTGCCAGCAGTTTAAGAGAGGGGGTATTGAACACTGAAGCTTTCTTT.

This chain joins TRBV5-5 and TRBJ1-2; maybe TRBD1 (5 bases). The ends were cut back, 5 bases at V and 0 bases at J, with 11 bases in the middle. The germline gives CDR1 SGHKS, CDR2 YYEKEE (reference sequence). The CDR3 sequence is 14 residues long. CDR3 DNA sequence: TGTGCCAGCAGAGCCCCAGGGACTAACTATGGCTACACCTTC. Its translation: CASRAPGTNYGYTF.

The chain couples TRBV6-6 to TRBJ2-7, with D perhaps TRBD1 (6 bases). The V and J ends lost 2 bases and 4 bases respectively, with 12 bases between them. The CDR3 covers 14 residues. Germline V gives CDR1 MNHNY, CDR2 SVGAGI (reference sequence). This CDR3 is CASSYATGIYEQYF. CDR3 DNA: TGTGCCAGCAGTTACGCCACAGGGATATACGAGCAGTACTTC.

The J gene is TRBJ1-2, the V gene TRBV5-1; 9 bases fit TRBD1. Germline V lookup: CDR1 SGHRS, CDR2 YFSETQ. The V gene end was trimmed by 2 bases and the J gene end by 6 bases; junction bases not matched to a gene: 11. The CDR3 length is 16 residues. The CDR3 sequence is CASSFNDRGSYDGYTF. DNA for the CDR3: TGCGCCAGCAGCTTTAATGACAGGGGGTCTTACGATGGCTACACCTTC.

The chain links TRBV19 to TRBJ2-3, with TRBD2 matching over 12 bases. CDR1 and CDR2 from the germline V gene are LNHDA and SQIVND (reference sequence). V shed 6 bases and J 3 bases; nucleotides not matched to a gene: 4. CDR3 length: 15 residues. Here the CDR3 reads CASRTSGGLTDTQYF. Here the CDR3 DNA reads TGTGCCAGTAGAACTAGCGGGGGGCTGACAGATACGCAGTATTTT.

This clone has a handful of counts. The rearrangement joins TRBV2 to TRBJ1-2; TRBD1 matches at 9 bases. The CDR3 sequence is 16 residues long. CDR1 is SNHLY and CDR2 is FYNNEI in the germline V gene. With 5 bases clipped from V and 2 bases from J, the junction kept 9 bases outside the gene matches. The CDR3 nucleotides are TGTGCCAGCAGTCCCCCGAGGACAGGGGCGAACTATGGCTACACCTTC. Amino acids: CASSPPRTGANYGYTF.

This chain's CDR3 is CASSQASRGNTEAFF. The CDR3 nucleotides read TGCGCCAGCAGCCAAGCCTCCAGGGGGAACACTGAAGCTTTCTTT. The genes are TRBV4-3 and TRBJ1-1, with a possible D match to TRBD1 (6 bases). The CDR3 length is 15 residues. CDR1 is LGHNA, CDR2 YSLEER, per germline. Trimming pared 1 base from V and 1 base from J, leaving 10 bases between.

The V and J genes are TRBV6-5 and TRBJ1-1, with a weak D call TRBD1 (6 bases). Trimming stripped 6 bases from V and 2 bases from J, with 10 bases between. The CDR3 spans 13 residues. CDR1 is MNHEY, CDR2 SVGAGI, per germline. CDR3 nucleotide sequence: TGTGCCAGCAGCAGGGGAATTAACACTGAAGCTTTCTTT. Translating it yields CASSRGINTEAFF.

The rearrangement joins TRBV6-5 to TRBJ2-2; 8 positions match TRBD1. Germline V gene sequence: CDR1 MNHEY, CDR2 SVGAGI. V dropped 8 bases and J dropped 1; count of bases not matched to a gene: 6. The CDR3 sequence is 15 residues long. For the CDR3, the DNA is TGTGCCAGCTCACCGGGACAGGTGAACACCGGGGAGCTGTTTTTT. Translated, it gives CASSPGQVNTGELFF.

The chain couples TRBV10-3 to TRBJ2-7; TRBD2 matches 11 bases. CDR3 length equals 15 residues. The trim removed 5 bases at V and 3 bases at J, leaving 6 bases unmatched. Germline V CDR1 and CDR2: ENHRY, SYGVKD. CDR3 coding DNA: TGTGCCATCAGTCCCGGACTAGCGGGCCACTACGAGCAGTACTTC. Protein sequence: CAISPGLAGHYEQYF.

This clone has only a few counts. The chain carries TRBV18 and TRBJ1-3; D gene unclear. Germline loops: CDR1 KGHSH, CDR2 LQKENI. Trimming took off 1 base at V and 1 base at J, with 8 bases between the two ends. This CDR3 is built from 15 residues. As DNA, the CDR3 is TGTGCCAGCTCACCACTGAAGCTATCTGGAAACACCATATATTTT. Protein: CASSPLKLSGNTIYF. The full variable domain, rest sourced from reference TRBV18 and TRBJ1-3, is NAGVMQNPRHLVRRRGQEARLRCSPMKGHSHVYWYRQLPEEGLKFMVYLQKENIIDESGMPKERFSAEFPKEGPSILRIQQVVRGDSAAYFCASSPLKLSGNTIYFGEGSWLTVV.

The rearrangement uses TRBV29-1 and TRBJ1-1; D uncertain. Trimming stripped 5 bases from V and 5 bases from J, with 15 bases between. The germline CDR1 and CDR2 sequences are SQVTM and ANQGSEA. This CDR3 is built from 13 residues. Here the CDR3 DNA reads TGCAGCGTTCCAAACCCCGGTTGGACTGAAGCTTTCTTT. The encoded protein is CSVPNPGWTEAFF.

In the case of this clone: This CDR3 is also generated by other DNA sequences in the sample. The rearrangement links TRBV24-1 to TRBJ2-5, with unresolved D. The germline V and J ends were trimmed by 1 base and 1 base, with 6 bases remaining between them. The CDR3 runs to 14 residues. The germline CDR1 and CDR2 sequences are KGHDR and SFDVKD. The CDR3 coding sequence is TGTGCCACCAGTGATTTTGGCGGCCAAGAGACCCAGTACTTC. Its protein is CATSDFGGQETQYF.

The rearrangement uses TRBV6-6 and TRBJ2-3; perhaps TRBD2 as D (5 bases). Per the germline V gene, CDR1 is MNHNY and CDR2 is SVGAGI (reference sequence). This CDR3 region has 17 residues. Trimming pared 5 bases from V and 4 bases from J, leaving 22 bases between. CDR3 protein: CASSPVARAISADTQYF. The CDR3 DNA sequence: TGTGCCAGCAGTCCCGTTGCGCGGGCTATTTCGGCAGATACGCAGTATTTT.

This clone turned up a few times. The chain recombines TRBV21-1 with TRBJ1-5. TRBV21-1 is designated a pseudogene. The CDR3 is 15 amino acids. This chain's CDR3 is CASSAKGTGGQPQHF. DNA of the CDR3: TGTGCCAGCAGCGCAAAAGGTACGGGAGGACAGCCCCAGCATTTT.